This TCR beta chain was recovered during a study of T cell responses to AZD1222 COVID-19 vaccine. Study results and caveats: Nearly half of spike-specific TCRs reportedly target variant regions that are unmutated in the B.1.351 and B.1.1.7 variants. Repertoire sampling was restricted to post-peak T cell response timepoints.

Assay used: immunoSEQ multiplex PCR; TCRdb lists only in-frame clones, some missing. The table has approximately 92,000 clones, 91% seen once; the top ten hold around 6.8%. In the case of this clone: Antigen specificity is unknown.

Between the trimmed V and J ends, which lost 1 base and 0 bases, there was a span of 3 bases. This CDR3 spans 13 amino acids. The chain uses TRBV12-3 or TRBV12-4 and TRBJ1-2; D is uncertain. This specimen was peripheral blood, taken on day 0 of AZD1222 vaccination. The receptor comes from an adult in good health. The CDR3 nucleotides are TGTGCCAGCAGTTTAGAAACTAACTATGGCTACACCTTC. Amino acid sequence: CASSLETNYGYTF.